This passage covers 21 T cell receptor beta chains from one sample sequenced in a study of blood T cell repertoires in COVID-19. Measured with immunoSEQ multiplex PCR; TCRdb has only the in-frame clones, and not every one. The table has some 270,000 clones, around 90% seen once. The specimen sequenced was PBMCs or T cells enriched from blood (not recorded which). Source of these receptors: a woman in her twenties or thirties with acute COVID-19.

This clone has a handful of counts. This chain connects TRBV5-1 to TRBJ1-2, with 10 bases matching TRBD1. CDR1 and CDR2 from the germline V gene are SGHRS and YFSETQ. Germline trimming cut 4 bases from V and 4 bases from J; bases unmatched to any gene: 4. The CDR3 is 14 residues long. CDR3 loop: CASSETGGSYGYTF. DNA for the CDR3: TGCGCCAGCAGCGAGACAGGGGGCAGCTATGGCTACACCTTC.

The rearrangement links TRBV7-6 to TRBJ2-7; perhaps TRBD2 as D (5 bases). The CDR3 totals 15 residues. The germline CDR1 and CDR2 sequences are SGHVS and FNYEAQ. Trimming left V 1 base short and J 0 bases short, with 10 bases between. CDR3 sequence reads: CASSLDEGGSYEQYF. The CDR3 nucleotides read TGTGCCAGCAGCTTAGATGAGGGTGGCTCCTACGAGCAGTACTTC.

The chain is built from TRBV5-6 and TRBJ2-7; 10 bases map to TRBD1. The germline V gene encodes CDR1 SGHDT and CDR2 YYEEEE. CDR3 length equals 17 residues. Trimming removed 3 bases from V and 0 bases from J; junction bases left unmatched: 9. CDR3 region: CASSSFNRDRGSYEQYF. In nucleotides, the CDR3 is TGTGCCAGCAGCTCCTTCAACCGGGACAGGGGCTCCTACGAGCAGTACTTC.

The rearrangement joins TRBV4-3 to TRBJ2-7, with 8 positions matching TRBD1. The CDR3 extends over 16 amino acids. After removal of 1 base from V and 1 base from J, the junction contained 6 bases not matched to a gene. CDR1 is LGHNA, CDR2 YSLEER, per germline. The CDR3 loop is CASSQADRAGSYEQYF. In nucleotides, the CDR3 is TGCGCCAGCAGCCAAGCGGACAGGGCAGGTTCCTACGAGCAGTACTTC.

The rearrangement links TRBV4-3 to TRBJ2-2; D uncertain. V shed 0 bases and J shed 6 bases, with 5 bases lying between them. This CDR3 is built from 13 residues. Germline CDR1 reads LGHNA; CDR2 reads YSLEER. The CDR3 spells CASSQESPGELFF. As DNA, the CDR3 is TGCGCCAGCAGCCAAGAAAGCCCCGGGGAGCTGTTTTTT.

The rearrangement uses TRBV28 and TRBJ1-2; D is uncertain. CDR1 is MDHEN and CDR2 is SYDVKM in the germline V gene. V was trimmed by 2 bases and J by 6 bases, leaving 16 bases between them. The CDR3 contains 15 residues. The CDR3 region is CASSLEGMSTDGYTF. The CDR3 DNA reads TGTGCCAGCAGTTTAGAGGGTATGTCTACCGATGGCTACACCTTC.

This rearrangement joins TRBV6-5 to TRBJ2-5; 8 bases are shared with TRBD1. Germline CDR1 reads MNHEY; CDR2 reads SVGAGI. This CDR3 comprises 13 residues. The ends lost 6 bases at V and 5 bases at J; junction bases unmatched: 5. The CDR3 sequence is CASSDRGWETQYF. CDR3 sequence (DNA): TGTGCCAGCAGCGACAGGGGATGGGAGACCCAGTACTTC.

The genes are TRBV4-2 and TRBJ2-3, with TRBD2 identical over 13 bases. The CDR3 loop spans 17 amino acids. V lost 0 bases, J lost 1 base, and 1 base stayed unmatched. Germline-derived CDR1 and CDR2 are LGHNA and YNFKEQ. The CDR3 protein is CASSQDGTSGGTDTQYF. The CDR3 DNA sequence: TGTGCCAGCAGCCAAGATGGGACTAGCGGGGGCACAGATACGCAGTATTTT.

In DNA, the CDR3 is TGTGCCAGCAGCCAAGGAGATTCACCCCTCCACTTT. It specifies CASSQGDSPLHF. This sequence joins TRBV3-1 (or the pseudogene TRBV3-2) and TRBJ1-6; D is undetermined. This CDR3 is built from 12 residues. Germline assignment: CDR1 LGHDT and CDR2 YNNKEL (reference sequence). V was pared by 1 base and J by 8 bases, with 3 bases between.

This clone was counted once. V gene TRBV29-1 combines with J gene TRBJ1-4; the D is unclear. Trimming shortened V by 0 bases and J by 2 bases, and 10 bases separated the two germline ends. The CDR3 is made up of 15 amino acids. Germline V CDR1 and CDR2: SQVTM, ANQGSEA. This chain's CDR3 is CSVEDPSQTNEKLFF. CDR3 nucleotide sequence: TGCAGCGTTGAAGATCCAAGTCAGACTAATGAAAAACTGTTTTTT.

This sequence joins TRBV27 and TRBJ1-2; weak D call: TRBD1 (5 bases). The V gene lost 0 bases and the J gene lost 8 bases, with 13 bases spanning the gap. Germline V gives CDR1 MNHEY, CDR2 SMNVEV (reference sequence). The CDR3 is 14 amino acids. The CDR3 coding sequence is TGTGCCAGCAGTTTATCGGACCAGGGAACGGGCTACACCTTC. Amino acids: CASSLSDQGTGYTF.

The J gene is TRBJ1-2, the V gene TRBV7-2; the match to TRBD1 covers 9 bases. V lost 5 bases, J lost 8 bases, and 6 bases stayed unmatched. CDR3 size: 13 residues. In germline, CDR1 is SGHTA, CDR2 FQGNSA. CDR3 in DNA: TGTGCCAGCAGCCGGGACAGGGATGGCGGCTACACCTTC. Protein: CASSRDRDGGYTF.

This clone showed up just once. The chain has TRBV28 and TRBJ1-2; 7 nucleotides align to TRBD1. Germline V gives CDR1 MDHEN, CDR2 SYDVKM. The CDR3 contains 13 residues. Trimming removed 6 bases from V and 4 bases from J; junction bases left unmatched: 5. The CDR3 nucleotides are TGTGCCAGCAGGCTTTACAGGGGCTATGGCTACACCTTC. The encoded protein is CASRLYRGYGYTF.

The chain links TRBV7-9 to TRBJ1-1, with D maybe TRBD1 (6 bases). Trimming removed 4 bases from V and 1 base from J, with 13 bases in between. The CDR3 length is 15 residues. Germline V gives CDR1 SEHNR, CDR2 FQNEAQ (reference sequence). CDR3 DNA: TGTGCCAGCAGCTCCTCGGGACATAGGAACACTGAAGCTTTCTTT. Translated, it gives CASSSSGHRNTEAFF.

The V and J genes are TRBV3-1 (or the pseudogene TRBV3-2) and TRBJ2-2; 9 positions match TRBD1. J was trimmed by 6 bases and V by 8 bases; bases with no gene match: 10. The length of the CDR3 is 15 residues. Germline CDR1 reads LGHDT; CDR2 reads YNNKEL (reference sequence). This CDR3 is CASSSGTGFSGELFF. CDR3 coding DNA: TGTGCCAGCTCCAGTGGGACAGGGTTCTCCGGGGAGCTGTTTTTT.

This clone has only one observation. The chain recombines TRBV24-1 with TRBJ2-1, with 10 bases that match TRBD1. The CDR3 is 16 residues long. V trimming: 4 bases; J trimming: 6 bases; junction bases outside the gene matches: 8. CDR1 and CDR2 (germline): KGHDR, SFDVKD. Here the CDR3 DNA reads TGTGCCACCAGTGACCAAGCGGGACAGGGGATCAATGAGCAGTTCTTC. This encodes CATSDQAGQGINEQFF.

The chain recombines TRBV12-3 or TRBV12-4 with TRBJ1-1; D remains unclear. Trimming shortened V by 5 bases and J by 3 bases, and 10 bases separated the two germline ends. This CDR3 comprises 13 residues. The DNA of the CDR3 is TGTGCCAGCAGTACTGAGTTGGACACTGAAGCTTTCTTT. Protein sequence: CASSTELDTEAFF.

The chain uses TRBV19 and TRBJ2-3, with 9 bases fitting TRBD2. Germline CDR1 LNHDA, CDR2 SQIVND (reference sequence). This CDR3 region has 15 residues. V was clipped by 6 bases and J by 2 bases; unmatched bases: 6. The CDR3 loop reads CASSFSGSPTDTQYF. In nucleotides, the CDR3 is TGTGCCAGTAGCTTTAGCGGGAGCCCCACAGATACGCAGTATTTT.

The V and J genes are TRBV6-4 and TRBJ1-2; 10 nucleotides agree with TRBD1. V trimming: 2 bases; J trimming: 8 bases; junction bases outside the gene matches: 2. Germline V gene sequence: CDR1 MRHNA, CDR2 SNTAGT. The CDR3 is 13 amino acids. The chain's CDR3 is CASSDGTGDGYTF. As DNA, the CDR3 is TGTGCCAGCAGTGACGGGACAGGGGACGGCTACACCTTC.

V is TRBV10-3 and J is TRBJ2-3; maybe TRBD1 (6 bases). Trimming shortened V by 10 bases and J by 5 bases, and 10 bases separated the two germline ends. CDR1 and CDR2 (germline): ENHRY, SYGVKD. This CDR3 comprises 11 residues. The CDR3 DNA follows: TGTGCCACCCAGACAGGAGATACGCAGTATTTT. It is translated as CATQTGDTQYF.

This chain uses TRBV4-2 with TRBJ1-1; D unclear. V was clipped by 0 bases and J by 0 bases, with 17 bases between them. This CDR3 region has 18 residues. CDR1 is LGHNA, CDR2 YNFKEQ, per germline. The CDR3 nucleotides read TGTGCCAGCAGCCAAGATGGCATGTTAAGAAAAATGAACACTGAAGCTTTCTTT. This gives the protein CASSQDGMLRKMNTEAFF.